This is a list of T cell receptor beta chains from one sample in a study of blood T cells in healthy people across ages. TCRdb recomputed calls from the 5' RACE reads with MiXCR, one row per CDR3 protein. The table includes 850,000 to 950,000 distinct CDR3 sequences, under 30% detected once. Sequenced input: blood. Receptors originate from an elderly woman in good health. Both conserved end residues are part of each CDR3. The D gene is left open where the match is weak.

J gene: TRBJ1-1; V gene: TRBV4-3; D gene: -; CDR3 protein: CASSQDLRRGTEAFF
J gene: TRBJ2-4; V gene: TRBV6-2/TRBV6-3; D gene: -; CDR3 protein: CASSYSSLTRDQYF
J gene: TRBJ2-2; V gene: TRBV27; D gene: -; CDR3 protein: CASRIARPTGPWNTGELFF
J gene: TRBJ2-7; V gene: TRBV29-1; D gene: -; CDR3 protein: CSAKQGGGNEQYF
J gene: TRBJ1-2; V gene: TRBV11-2; D gene: -; CDR3 protein: CASSPHTGYGYTF
J gene: TRBJ1-4; V gene: TRBV6-5; D gene: -; CDR3 protein: CASSLTGFNEKLFF
J gene: TRBJ1-2; V gene: TRBV20-1; D gene: -; CDR3 protein: CSASRVGVIYGYTF
J gene: TRBJ2-7; V gene: TRBV20-1; D gene: TRBD1; CDR3 protein: CSAPLTGSPIYEQYF
J gene: -; V gene: TRBV6-6; D gene: TRBD1; CDR3 protein: CASSPGTGPAYEQYF
J gene: TRBJ2-1; V gene: TRBV19; D gene: TRBD2; CDR3 protein: CASSGGALVEQFF
J gene: TRBJ2-2; V gene: TRBV4-3; D gene: -; CDR3 protein: CASRDYNTGELFF
J gene: TRBJ2-1; V gene: TRBV19; D gene: TRBD1; CDR3 protein: CASRGGQGAVYEQFF
J gene: TRBJ1-5; V gene: TRBV4-1; D gene: TRBD1; CDR3 protein: CASSQEWTGGNQPQHF
J gene: TRBJ2-1; V gene: TRBV7-2; D gene: TRBD2; CDR3 protein: CASSNSGGPRSRSYNEQFF
J gene: TRBJ1-4; V gene: TRBV20-1; D gene: TRBD1; CDR3 protein: CSARVSDRGEKLFF
J gene: TRBJ2-3; V gene: TRBV7-9; D gene: -; CDR3 protein: CASSLSASLSTDTQYF
J gene: TRBJ1-2; V gene: TRBV2; D gene: -; CDR3 protein: CASSEGASGYGYTF
J gene: TRBJ2-7; V gene: TRBV3-1; D gene: -; CDR3 protein: CASSPTWQGTYEQYF
J gene: TRBJ2-1; V gene: TRBV18; D gene: TRBD1; CDR3 protein: CASSRPDRGSYNEQFF
J gene: TRBJ2-3; V gene: TRBV20-1; D gene: -; CDR3 protein: CSARTGSGIDTQYF
J gene: TRBJ2-6; V gene: TRBV25-1; D gene: TRBD2; CDR3 protein: CASSESPGGGGASGANVLTF
J gene: TRBJ1-2; V gene: TRBV5-4; D gene: -; CDR3 protein: CASTRAGGDYGYTF
J gene: TRBJ2-2; V gene: TRBV7-9; D gene: -; CDR3 protein: CASSLFKGIASRDTGELFF
J gene: TRBJ1-1; V gene: TRBV29-1; D gene: -; CDR3 protein: CSVGERNTEAFF
J gene: TRBJ1-1; V gene: TRBV7-8; D gene: -; CDR3 protein: CASSLARTGTPRPEAFF
J gene: TRBJ2-5; V gene: TRBV7-9; D gene: TRBD2; CDR3 protein: CASSIGASGGAREQYF
J gene: TRBJ2-1; V gene: TRBV7-9; D gene: -; CDR3 protein: CASSSTTVTYNEQYF
J gene: TRBJ2-3; V gene: TRBV7-9; D gene: -; CDR3 protein: CASSWRGCTDTQYF
J gene: TRBJ2-5; V gene: TRBV3-1; D gene: -; CDR3 protein: CASSQDPARLETQYF
J gene: TRBJ1-2; V gene: TRBV20-1; D gene: -; CDR3 protein: CSATGAEDYGYTF
J gene: TRBJ2-1; V gene: TRBV3-1; D gene: TRBD2; CDR3 protein: CASSYKLPGTSGPSSYNEQFF
J gene: TRBJ2-1; V gene: TRBV11-2; D gene: -; CDR3 protein: CASSANQGPPSSYNEQFF
J gene: TRBJ2-3; V gene: TRBV5-1; D gene: TRBD2; CDR3 protein: CASSSSSVTSGGFTDTQYF
J gene: TRBJ2-1; V gene: TRBV24-1; D gene: TRBD2; CDR3 protein: CATSEPGTSGGLSSYNEQFF
J gene: TRBJ1-5; V gene: TRBV19; D gene: -; CDR3 protein: CASSGPVSNQPQHF
J gene: TRBJ2-1; V gene: TRBV29-1; D gene: -; CDR3 protein: CSVFQVWQFF
J gene: TRBJ2-3; V gene: TRBV12-3/TRBV12-4; D gene: -; CDR3 protein: CASSFGPVVVTDTQYF
J gene: TRBJ2-3; V gene: TRBV5-6; D gene: TRBD2; CDR3 protein: CASSLGAGGLDTQYF
J gene: TRBJ2-2; V gene: TRBV15; D gene: -; CDR3 protein: CATSRDRGRSNTGELFF
J gene: TRBJ2-3; V gene: TRBV6-5; D gene: TRBD2; CDR3 protein: CASRVAGSSTDTQYF
J gene: TRBJ2-1; V gene: TRBV6-1; D gene: -; CDR3 protein: CASSELVTKTNEQFF
J gene: TRBJ2-5; V gene: TRBV13; D gene: -; CDR3 protein: CASSQGGFRETQYF
J gene: -; V gene: TRBV6-5; D gene: TRBD1; CDR3 protein: CASSRDRGAYNEQYF
J gene: TRBJ2-3; V gene: TRBV6-2/TRBV6-3; D gene: TRBD2; CDR3 protein: CASSPHLAGVADTQYF
J gene: TRBJ1-2; V gene: TRBV29-1; D gene: -; CDR3 protein: CSVGAGPENYGYTF
J gene: TRBJ1-2; V gene: TRBV20-1; D gene: TRBD1; CDR3 protein: CSARDRGGGDGYTF
J gene: TRBJ1-2; V gene: TRBV9; D gene: -; CDR3 protein: CASSVEPGDYGYTF
J gene: TRBJ1-5; V gene: TRBV7-2; D gene: -; CDR3 protein: CASSLQGSDQPQHF
J gene: TRBJ1-2; V gene: TRBV28; D gene: -; CDR3 protein: CASRLGAGNYGYTF
J gene: -; V gene: TRBV3-1; D gene: -; CDR3 protein: CASSQDAGWYEQYF
J gene: TRBJ2-1; V gene: TRBV12-3/TRBV12-4; D gene: -; CDR3 protein: CASSLGGGAWGEQFF
J gene: TRBJ1-2; V gene: TRBV29-1; D gene: -; CDR3 protein: CSVDLGGPSGYTF
J gene: TRBJ2-5; V gene: TRBV7-2; D gene: -; CDR3 protein: CASSLFVGQAQETQYF
J gene: TRBJ2-1; V gene: TRBV20-1; D gene: -; CDR3 protein: CSARHVFYNEQFF
J gene: TRBJ2-3; V gene: TRBV20-1; D gene: TRBD2; CDR3 protein: CSAIRLAGTDTQYF
J gene: TRBJ2-7; V gene: TRBV20-1; D gene: -; CDR3 protein: CSASTSPYEQYF
J gene: TRBJ2-5; V gene: TRBV29-1; D gene: -; CDR3 protein: CSVNWRGQETQYF
J gene: TRBJ2-7; V gene: TRBV20-1; D gene: TRBD2; CDR3 protein: CSAGLAYEQYF
J gene: TRBJ1-2; V gene: TRBV12-3/TRBV12-4; D gene: TRBD1; CDR3 protein: CASGGQGFYGYTF